These 17 T cell receptor beta chains originate from one sample sequenced in a study of T cells in Graves' hyperthyroidism and ophthalmopathy. Amplified regions were TCR beta CDR3 sequences from RNA transcripts. The HTBI set primed first-round TCR CDR3 RT-PCR. TCRdb re-derived calls from the multiplex PCR reads in MiXCR, one entry per CDR3 protein. The table lists 250,000 to 300,000 distinct CDR3 sequences, roughly a fifth of them singletons. Sequenced: blood. The receptors were gathered from a man in his fifties or sixties with Graves' ophthalmopathy.

The J gene is TRBJ2-4, the V gene TRBV28; the D gene is possibly TRBD2 (5 bases). The CDR3 extends over 18 amino acids. From germline, CDR1 is MDHEN and CDR2 SYDVKM. V shed 5 bases and J shed 1 base, with 21 bases lying between them. CDR3 residues: CASSPKVGGGYAKNIQYF. In nucleotides, the CDR3 is TGTGCCAGCAGTCCAAAGGTCGGAGGAGGATACGCCAAAAACATTCAGTACTTC.

This clonotype was detected ten times or more. The chain uses TRBV18 and TRBJ2-7; 10 positions match TRBD2. The V gene end was trimmed by 3 bases and the J gene end by 6 bases; junction bases not matched to a gene: 5. The germline gives CDR1 KGHSH, CDR2 LQKENI. CDR3 length: 14 amino acids. CDR3 amino acids: CASSPGLATSEQYF. The CDR3 nucleotides read TGTGCCAGCTCACCGGGACTAGCGACGAGCGAGCAGTACTTC.

This clonotype was seen more than once but under ten times. CDR3 sequence (DNA): TGTGCCACGGGACTCCTAGGCGAGCAGTACTTC. It yields the protein CATGLLGEQYF. The chain recombines TRBV30 with TRBJ2-7; tentative D call: TRBD2 (6 bases). V was trimmed by 8 bases and J by 6 bases, leaving 14 bases between them. The CDR3 covers 11 residues. Germline loops: CDR1 GTSNPN, CDR2 SVGIG (reference sequence).

The chain joins TRBV5-1 to TRBJ2-1, with D possibly matching TRBD1 (6 bases). Deletions cut 4 bases from V and 0 bases from J, with 11 bases between. Germline V gene data show CDR1 as SGHRS and CDR2 as YFSETQ. The CDR3 spans 15 residues. The CDR3, as DNA: TGCGCCAGCAGCCTGGACAGATACTCCTACAATGAGCAGTTCTTC. Amino acid sequence: CASSLDRYSYNEQFF.

The rearrangement uses TRBV6-2 or TRBV6-3 and TRBJ1-6; no clear D. V was shortened by 2 bases and J by 9 bases, with 11 bases between the two germline ends. CDR1 is MNHEY and CDR2 is SVGEGT in the germline V gene. The CDR3 is made up of 14 amino acids. CDR3 sequence (DNA): TGTGCCAGCAGTTACGGCAGTGAAGGTTCACCCCTCCACTTT. Protein product: CASSYGSEGSPLHF.

The V call is TRBV24-1, the J call TRBJ2-1; D possibly matches TRBD1 or TRBD2 (5 bases each). The V and J ends lost 3 bases and 0 bases respectively, with 8 bases between them. The germline gives CDR1 KGHDR, CDR2 SFDVKD. The CDR3 spans 15 residues. Written as DNA, the CDR3 is TGTGCCACCAGTGATCGGGGCAGCTCCTACAATGAGCAGTTCTTC. The encoded protein is CATSDRGSSYNEQFF.

This clonotype was detected many times. V and J are TRBV10-3 and TRBJ1-1, with 8 bases matching TRBD1. This CDR3 spans 15 amino acids. The ends lost 0 bases at V and 6 bases at J; junction bases unmatched: 6. Germline V lookup: CDR1 ENHRY, CDR2 SYGVKD. CDR3 amino acids: CAISESTGAGAEAFF. CDR3 DNA sequence: TGTGCCATCAGTGAGTCGACAGGGGCCGGCGCTGAAGCTTTCTTT.

The chain recombines TRBV19 with TRBJ1-6, with 7 bases lining up with TRBD1. This CDR3 is built from 16 residues. After removal of 6 bases from V and 5 bases from J, the junction contained 10 bases not matched to a gene. CDR1 and CDR2 (germline): LNHDA, SQIVND (reference sequence). The CDR3 here is CASRRTWDSDNSPLHF. CDR3 coding DNA: TGTGCCAGTAGGCGGACTTGGGACAGTGATAATTCACCCCTCCACTTT.

This clonotype occurred many times. The rearrangement uses TRBV20-1 and TRBJ2-7; D might be TRBD2 (5 bases). Germline assignment: CDR1 DFQATT and CDR2 SNEGSKA (reference sequence). The CDR3 has 15 amino acids. V was trimmed by 5 bases and J by 1 base, leaving 18 bases between them. The CDR3 loop reads CSAYPDRERSYEQYF. CDR3 coding DNA: TGCAGTGCTTACCCCGATCGGGAAAGGTCCTACGAGCAGTACTTC.

The chain combines TRBV30 with TRBJ2-1, with TRBD2 matching over 11 bases. The CDR3 consists of 13 residues. J gave up 6 bases and V 7 bases, and 5 bases lay outside the gene matches. Germline V CDR1 and CDR2: GTSNPN, SVGIG (reference sequence). The CDR3 spells CASFSGRVNEQFF. In nucleotides, the CDR3 is TGTGCCTCTTTTAGCGGGAGGGTCAATGAGCAGTTCTTC. The whole variable domain, remainder taken from reference TRBV30 and TRBJ2-1, is SQTIHQWPATLVQPVGSPLSLECTVEGTSNPNLYWYRQAAGRGLQLLFYSVGIGQISSEVPQNLSASRPQDRQFILSSKKLLLSDSGFYLCASFSGRVNEQFFGPGTRLTVL.

J is TRBJ2-5 and V is TRBV6-1; TRBD2 is a possible D gene (5 bases). The CDR3 is 13 amino acids. With 4 bases removed from V and 7 bases from J, the gap between germline ends came to 13 bases. CDR1 MNHNS and CDR2 SASEGT come from the germline V gene. CDR3 sequence (DNA): TGTGCCAGCAGTGCGGACGGGATGGGGACCCAGTACTTC. Encoded protein: CASSADGMGTQYF.

This clonotype has ten or more counts. V gene TRBV11-2 combines with J gene TRBJ2-5, with D maybe TRBD2 (6 bases). Germline assignment: CDR1 SGHAT and CDR2 FQNNGV. The CDR3 extends over 14 amino acids. The V gene lost 6 bases and the J gene lost 5 bases, with 16 bases spanning the gap. The CDR3 DNA reads TGTGCCAGCAGTCCCGTTCGGGAGAGGGAGACCCAGTACTTC. Protein sequence: CASSPVRERETQYF.

The sample holds one count of this clonotype. This chain connects TRBV25-1 to TRBJ1-2; D may be TRBD1 (5 bases). The V end was cut by 2 bases, the J end by 0 bases, with 10 bases between. The germline V gene has CDR1 MGHDK and CDR2 SYGVNS. This CDR3 comprises 15 residues. The CDR3: CASSEDRLTNYGYTF. The CDR3 DNA follows: TGTGCCAGCAGTGAAGACAGACTTACTAACTATGGCTACACCTTC.

This clonotype was seen many times. V is TRBV20-1 and J is TRBJ2-7, with 7 nucleotides matching TRBD2. The germline V gene encodes CDR1 DFQATT and CDR2 SNEGSKA (reference sequence). Losses at the gene ends were 3 bases for V and 4 bases for J; bases not matched to a gene: 12. The CDR3 is 15 amino acids. Here the CDR3 reads CSASLLQGGSYEQYF. The CDR3 bases are TGCAGTGCTAGCCTCCTTCAGGGAGGGTCTTACGAGCAGTACTTC.

This clonotype was recorded many times. This chain uses TRBV20-1 with TRBJ2-1; either TRBD1 or TRBD2 may supply D (5 bases each). V was pared by 3 bases and J by 7 bases, with 10 bases between. This CDR3 spans 12 amino acids. The germline gives CDR1 DFQATT, CDR2 SNEGSKA (reference sequence). The CDR3 nucleotides are TGCAGTGCTAGGGGGGTGGGGAATGAGCAGTTCTTC. As protein: CSARGVGNEQFF.

V gene TRBV7-3 combines with J gene TRBJ2-7; D could derive from TRBD1 or TRBD2 (7 bases each). Trimming took off 2 bases at V and 6 bases at J, with 17 bases between the two ends. The length of the CDR3 is 15 residues. Per the germline V gene, CDR1 is SGHTA and CDR2 is FQGTGA. The CDR3 DNA reads as TGTGCCAGCAGCTTATCGTCCAGGGGGGAGGGCGAGCAGTACTTC. Encoded protein: CASSLSSRGEGEQYF.

This rearrangement joins TRBV29-1 to TRBJ1-1; D perhaps matches TRBD1 (5 bases). The CDR3 has 12 residues. In germline, CDR1 is SQVTM, CDR2 ANQGSEA. The germline V and J ends were trimmed by 7 bases and 1 base, with 10 bases remaining between them. The CDR3 reads CSGGEANTEAFF. In DNA, the CDR3 is TGCAGCGGGGGGGAAGCGAACACTGAAGCTTTCTTT.